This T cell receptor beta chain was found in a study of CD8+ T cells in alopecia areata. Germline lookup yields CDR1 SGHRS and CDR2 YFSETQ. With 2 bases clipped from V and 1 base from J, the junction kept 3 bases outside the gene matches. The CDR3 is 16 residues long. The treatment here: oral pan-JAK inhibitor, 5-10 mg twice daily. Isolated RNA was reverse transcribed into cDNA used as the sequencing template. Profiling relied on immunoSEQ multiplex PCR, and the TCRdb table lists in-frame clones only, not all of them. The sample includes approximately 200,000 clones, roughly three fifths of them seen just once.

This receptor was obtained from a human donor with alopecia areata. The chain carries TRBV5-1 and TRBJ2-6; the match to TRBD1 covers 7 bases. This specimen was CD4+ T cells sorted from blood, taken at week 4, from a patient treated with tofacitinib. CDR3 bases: TGCGCCAGCAGCTTATTACAGGGGTCTGGGGCCAACGTCCTGACTTTC. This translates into CASSLLQGSGANVLTF.